These 19 T cell receptor beta chains came from one sample sequenced in a study of CD8+ T cells in alopecia areata (dated by TCRdb to between 2018 and 2020). In light of the paper, this sample's time point label describes: roughly 26 weeks on oral tofacitinib. The intended sense of this specimen's treatment or condition label: oral pan-JAK inhibitor, 5-10 mg twice daily. The library relied on the immunoSEQ multiplex PCR assay. To provide template for TCR sequencing, every sample had RNA extracted and reverse transcribed into cDNA. In its TCRdb copy, this immuneACCESS table keeps in-frame sequences only and misses some clones. Where compared with another copy, unresolved V genes explain less than half of these, and the others have no known cause. This sample gives fewer than 110,000 clones in total; about four fifths of them show up just once. The ten largest clones represent less than 30% of the sample.

The sample consisted of CD8+ T cells sorted from blood, taken at week 24, from a patient treated with tofacitinib. The receptor source for this set is a human donor with alopecia areata.

In its sample, this clone was seen once. The chain couples TRBV13 to TRBJ2-4; D uncertain. Trimming left V 5 bases short and J 5 bases short, with 10 bases between. Germline CDR1 is PRHDT and CDR2 is FYEKMQ (reference sequence). This CDR3 spans 13 amino acids. This chain's CDR3 is CASSPDRQNIQYF. Here the CDR3 DNA reads TGTGCCAGCAGCCCCGACCGTCAAAACATTCAGTACTTC. The variable domain in full, with the rest retrieved from reference TRBV13 and TRBJ2-4, is AAGVIQSPRHLIKEKRETATLKCYPIPRHDTVYWYQQGPGQDPQFLISFYEKMQSDKGSIPDRFSAQQFSDYHSELNMSSLELGDSALYFCASSPDRQNIQYFGAGTRLSVL.

The CDR3 DNA sequence: TGTGCCAGCAGCTTAGCGACCATCGAGCAGTTCTTC. Protein sequence: CASSLATIEQFF. The chain links TRBV7-8 to TRBJ2-1; D is uncertain. This CDR3 spans 12 amino acids. Germline V gene sequence: CDR1 SGHVS, CDR2 FQNEAQ. The V end lost 0 bases, the J end lost 10 bases, and 7 bases lay between the germline ends.

The chain recombines TRBV25-1 with TRBJ1-1, with a weak D call TRBD1 (5 bases). The CDR3 loop spans 15 amino acids. Trimming shortened V by 0 bases and J by 11 bases, and 19 bases separated the two germline ends. The germline CDR1 and CDR2 sequences are MGHDK and SYGVNS. CDR3 sequence reads: CASSEYTIGTSSAFF. Written as DNA, the CDR3 is TGTGCCAGCAGTGAATATACGATAGGGACCTCCAGCGCTTTCTTT.

The rearrangement links TRBV7-9 to TRBJ2-3; D not certain. The CDR3 loop spans 14 amino acids. The V gene lost 5 bases and the J gene lost 3 bases, with 12 bases spanning the gap. Germline V gene lookup returns CDR1 SEHNR and CDR2 FQNEAQ (reference sequence). This CDR3 reads CASSLGSETDTQYF. Here the CDR3 DNA reads TGTGCCAGCAGCCTCGGTTCAGAAACAGATACGCAGTATTTT.

The chain recombines TRBV18 with TRBJ2-3; D unresolved. Germline-derived CDR1 and CDR2 are KGHSH and LQKENI. This CDR3 has 14 residues. V lost 3 bases and J lost 6, with 13 bases in between. The CDR3 DNA follows: TGTGCCAGCTCACCGAAATTAAGTTTGGATACGCAGTATTTT. It yields the protein CASSPKLSLDTQYF.

The gene calls are TRBV7-8 and TRBJ2-7; D may be TRBD2 (5 bases). Trimming shortened V by 5 bases and J by 5 bases, and 22 bases separated the two germline ends. CDR3 length equals 16 residues. The V gene's germline CDR1 is SGHVS and CDR2 FQNEAQ. This chain's CDR3 is CASSASMGFGLDEQYF. The CDR3 nucleotides are TGTGCCAGCAGCGCTAGTATGGGGTTTGGACTGGACGAGCAGTACTTC.

V usage is TRBV7-2 and J usage is TRBJ2-1; a weak D match, TRBD1 (5 bases). The CDR3 runs 13 residues. V was shortened by 7 bases and J by 8 bases, with 15 bases between the two germline ends. Germline V gene sequence: CDR1 SGHTA, CDR2 FQGNSA. As DNA, the CDR3 is TGTGCCAGCACCCCAGGCAGGGTTGATGAGCAGTTCTTC. Protein sequence: CASTPGRVDEQFF. Based on the CDR3 plus reference TRBV7-2 and TRBJ2-1, the full variable domain is GAGVSQSPSNKVTEKGKDVELRCDPISGHTALYWYRQSLGQGLEFLIYFQGNSAPDKSGLPSDRFSAERTGGSVSTLTIQRTQQEDSAVYLCASTPGRVDEQFFGPGTRLTVL.

The V and J genes are TRBV25-1 and TRBJ2-3; the D gene could be TRBD1 or TRBD2 (5 bases each). The V gene lost 3 bases and the J gene lost 2 bases, with 12 bases spanning the gap. Looked up from germline, CDR1 is MGHDK and CDR2 is SYGVNS. The CDR3 length is 15 residues. The CDR3 protein is CASSDWDDLTDTQYF. The CDR3 nucleotides read TGTGCCAGCAGTGATTGGGACGATCTCACAGATACGCAGTATTTT.

The chain carries TRBV9 and TRBJ1-2, with D perhaps matching TRBD1 (5 bases). CDR3 length equals 14 residues. Germline V CDR1 and CDR2: SGDLS, YYNGEE. The V gene lost 5 bases and the J gene lost 1 base, with 12 bases spanning the gap. In DNA, the CDR3 is TGTGCCAGCAGGTCCGGGGCAGATAACTATGGCTACACCTTC. Translated, it gives CASRSGADNYGYTF. The complete variable domain, with remaining parts taken from reference TRBV9 and TRBJ1-2, reads DSGVTQTPKHLITATGQRVTLRCSPRSGDLSVYWYQQSLDQGLQFLIQYYNGEERAKGNILERFSAQQFPDLHSELNLSSLELGDSALYFCASRSGADNYGYTFGSGTRLTVV.

The chain is built from TRBV19 and TRBJ2-2; TRBD1 is a possible D gene (6 bases). This CDR3 is 14 amino acids long. CDR1 and CDR2 from the germline V gene are LNHDA and SQIVND (reference sequence). V was clipped by 7 bases and J by 5 bases, with 14 bases between them. This chain's CDR3 is CASTAGVVTGELFF. CDR3 DNA: TGTGCCAGTACTGCAGGGGTCGTAACCGGGGAGCTGTTTTTT.

The chain has TRBV4-1 and TRBJ2-7, with 10 bases matching TRBD2. The CDR3 consists of 16 residues. Losses at the gene ends were 0 bases for V and 3 bases for J; bases not matched to a gene: 5. Germline V gene lookup returns CDR1 MGHRA and CDR2 YSYEKL. The CDR3 loop reads CASSQDQTSGDYEQYF. CDR3 coding DNA: TGCGCCAGCAGCCAAGATCAAACTAGCGGGGACTACGAGCAGTACTTC.

V is TRBV19 and J is TRBJ1-5; 7 bases agree with TRBD1. Germline CDR1 LNHDA, CDR2 SQIVND (reference sequence). J was trimmed by 1 base and V by 7 bases; bases with no gene match: 7. This CDR3 is built from 15 residues. The CDR3 coding sequence is TGTGCCAGTAAGGCATACAGGGGAAGCAATCAGCCCCAGCATTTT. Translated, it gives CASKAYRGSNQPQHF.

The rearrangement joins TRBV29-1 to TRBJ1-1; D gene uncertain. The CDR3 is made up of 14 amino acids. CDR1 SQVTM and CDR2 ANQGSEA come from the germline V gene. Trimming cost V 4 bases and J 0 bases, with 12 bases left between them. In nucleotides, the CDR3 is TGCAGCGTTGTGGGAATAACAGTGAACACTGAAGCTTTCTTT. Encoded protein: CSVVGITVNTEAFF.

This clone occurred once. The chain employs TRBV10-3 and TRBJ2-3; the D gene is possibly TRBD1 (6 bases). The CDR3 has 16 residues. Looked up from germline, CDR1 is ENHRY and CDR2 is SYGVKD. V was pared by 6 bases and J by 0 bases, with 16 bases between. In nucleotides, the CDR3 is TGTGCCATCAGAGAGGGGGAAGGGCCTAGCACAGATACGCAGTATTTT. Protein: CAIREGEGPSTDTQYF.

V gene TRBV29-1 combines with J gene TRBJ1-2, with D possibly matching TRBD1 (6 bases). This CDR3 region has 12 residues. Trimming removed 4 bases at V and 4 bases at J, with 10 bases between. The germline V gene encodes CDR1 SQVTM and CDR2 ANQGSEA. CDR3 nucleotides: TGCAGCGTTGGGACAGCTGTCTATGGCTACACCTTC. It codes for CSVGTAVYGYTF. The full variable domain, its missing parts supplied by reference TRBV29-1 and TRBJ1-2, is SAVISQKPSRDICQRGTSLTIQCQVDSQVTMMFWYRQQPGQSLTLIATANQGSEATYESGFVIDKFPISRPNLTFSTLTVSNMSPEDSSIYLCSVGTAVYGYTFGSGTRLTVV.

The chain links TRBV10-2 to TRBJ2-2; 7 bases map to TRBD2. Germline V gene data show CDR1 as WSHSY and CDR2 as SAAADI. The V segment lost 11 bases and the J segment 3 bases; nucleotides outside the gene matches: 6. The CDR3 loop spans 13 amino acids. The CDR3 bases are TGCGCCTGTCTCCGGGGGGACACCGGGGAGCTGTTTTTT. Amino acids: CACLRGDTGELFF.

This rearrangement joins TRBV7-8 to TRBJ2-3; D might be TRBD1 or TRBD2, each matching 5 bases. Germline CDR1 is SGHVS and CDR2 is FQNEAQ. The CDR3 is 14 residues long. V lost 3 bases, J lost 0 bases, and 7 bases lay in between. CDR3 residues: CASSFRDSTDTQYF. The DNA for the CDR3 is TGTGCCAGCAGCTTCCGGGACAGCACAGATACGCAGTATTTT.

The chain has TRBV7-2 and TRBJ2-3; TRBD1 or TRBD2 may be the D gene (5 bases each). The CDR3 runs to 15 residues. Germline lookup yields CDR1 SGHTA and CDR2 FQGNSA. V lost 3 bases and J 1 base, leaving 11 bases between the germline ends. The CDR3 protein is CASSLVGAGTDTQYF. CDR3 DNA: TGTGCCAGCAGCTTGGTCGGGGCAGGCACAGATACGCAGTATTTT.

The rearrangement joins TRBV11-3 to TRBJ2-3; TRBD2 aligns across 7 bases. The CDR3 consists of 15 residues. V lost 4 bases and J lost 5; bases outside the gene matches: 9. CDR1 and CDR2 (germline): SGHNT, YENEEA. The CDR3, as DNA: TGTGCCAGCAGCTCGACCCGGGGGGTACGAGATACGCAGTATTTT. Its protein product is CASSSTRGVRDTQYF.